These T cell receptor beta chains were read from a single sample in a study of chronic HIV infection and antiretroviral therapy. In TCRdb, the 5' RACE reads were re-called with MiXCR into one record per CDR3 protein. The sample contains under 55,000 distinct CDR3 sequences, about 20% of which appear only once. Sequenced: peripheral blood. Source of these receptors: an adult who had HIV and had not received antiretroviral therapy, or was an uninfected healthy control (not recorded which). The CDR3 runs from the conserved cysteine through the conserved F or W. Fields, in order: clone size, V gene, J gene, D gene, CDR3 DNA, CDR3 protein. The D gene is left open where the match is weak. Expanded clones are given a class, and other clones once, few, many or no size at all.

NA	TRBV3-1	TRBJ1-5	TRBD1	TGTGCCAGCAGCCGAGGTCCCGGGACAGGGTTGGAGGGTCAGCCCCAGCATTTT	CASSRGPGTGLEGQPQHF
NA	TRBV9	TRBJ1-5	TRBD1	TGTGCCAGCAGCGGGGGACAGGGAAGCAATCAGCCCCAGCATTTT	CASSGGQGSNQPQHF
NA	TRBV24-1	TRBJ2-7	TRBD1	TGTGCCACTCAGGACAGGTCCTACGAGCAGTACTTC	CATQDRSYEQYF
few	TRBV28	TRBJ2-1	NA	TGTGCCAGCAGTTCGAGTGAGCAGTTCTTC	CASSSSEQFF
NA	TRBV29-1	TRBJ2-3	NA	TGCAGCGTTGCAGGGAGGATGGCAGATACGCAGTATTTT	CSVAGRMADTQYF
few	TRBV28	TRBJ1-2	NA	TGTGCCAGCAGTTTAGACTATGGCTACACCTTC	CASSLDYGYTF
NA	TRBV9	TRBJ2-4	NA	TGTGCCAGCAGCGGGGGGGAGTCGGCCAAAAACATTCAGTACTTC	CASSGGESAKNIQYF
NA	TRBV28	TRBJ2-1	NA	TGTGCCAGCAGTTCACGGTGGGTTGAGCAGTTCTTC	CASSSRWVEQFF
NA	TRBV19	TRBJ2-3	NA	TGTGCCAGTAGTATACCGTCGGCTACAGATACGCAGTATTTT	CASSIPSATDTQYF
NA	TRBV7-9	TRBJ2-5	TRBD1	TGTGCCAGCAGCTTCCGAGGACAGGGCGTCAGGCTTTCCACCGTCCAAGAGACCCAGTACTTC	CASSFRGQGVRLSTVQETQYF
NA	TRBV15	TRBJ2-3	NA	TGTGCCACCAGCAGAGTTCCAGGGGAAGGAAATACGCAGTATTTT	CATSRVPGEGNTQYF
few	TRBV5-6	TRBJ2-7	NA	TGTGCCAGCAGCGAAGGACTGTTTTCCTACGAGCAGTACTTC	CASSEGLFSYEQYF
NA	TRBV7-2	TRBJ2-3	TRBD1	TGTGCCAGCAGCGGGCAGGGGGCAGATACGCAGTATTTT	CASSGQGADTQYF
NA	TRBV28	TRBJ1-5	NA	TGTGCCGTACAGGGAACGGGCAATCAGCCCCAGCATTTT	CAVQGTGNQPQHF
NA	TRBV6-6	TRBJ2-1	NA	TGTGCCAGCAGTTCCTCGGATGGGGGCAGGGGAAATGAGCAGTTCTTC	CASSSSDGGRGNEQFF
few	TRBV5-6	TRBJ2-7	NA	TGTGCCAGCAGCCGGGTCTCCTACGAGCAGTACTTC	CASSRVSYEQYF
few	TRBV25-1	TRBJ2-1	NA	TGTGCCAGGCCCCGGGTTGAGCAGTTCTTC	CARPRVEQFF
NA	TRBV5-1	TRBJ2-7	NA	TGCGCCAGCAGCTTGGCCCCGGCGTACGAGCAGTACTTC	CASSLAPAYEQYF
NA	TRBV28	TRBJ2-1	NA	TGTGCCAGCAGTTTCTTGGAAGCCAGCTCCTACAATGAGCAGTTCTTC	CASSFLEASSYNEQFF
medium-sized	TRBV7-8	TRBJ2-5	TRBD2	TGTGCCAGCAGCCCGATCCCGCCGGGACTAGCGGGAGTAGAGGGGGAGACCCAGTACTTC	CASSPIPPGLAGVEGETQYF
NA	TRBV29-1	TRBJ2-2	TRBD2	TGCAGCGTCGCAAGCGGGATCCATGGCGGGGAGCTGTTTTTT	CSVASGIHGGELFF
NA	TRBV6-1	TRBJ2-3	NA	TGTGCCAGCACCTTGAGGAGCCAGAGGAACCTTCCTAGCACAGATACGCAGTATTTT	CASTLRSQRNLPSTDTQYF
NA	TRBV7-8	TRBJ1-4	NA	TGTGCCAGCAGCTTAGCCACAACAACTAATGAAAAACTGTTTTTT	CASSLATTTNEKLFF
few	TRBV28	TRBJ1-6	TRBD1	TGTGCCAGCAGTCTCGGGACAGGGGGCAGTTCACCCCTCCACTTT	CASSLGTGGSSPLHF
few	TRBV15	TRBJ1-6	NA	TGTGCCACCAGCAGAGAGCGGCAGTTTAATTCACCCCTCCACTTT	CATSRERQFNSPLHF